Following are 6 T cell receptor beta chains from one sample sequenced in a study of early stage breast cancer tumors. Clones were read by immunoSEQ multiplex PCR, and TCRdb kept only the in-frame ones, dropping some. The table includes fewer than 30,000 clones, about 80% detected once. The sample comprised blood. These receptors were obtained from a person aged 55 to 75 with breast cancer.

This chain joins TRBV19 and TRBJ2-7; 8 bases are shared with TRBD1. CDR3 size: 15 residues. V shed 5 bases and J 2 bases; nucleotides not matched to a gene: 8. Germline V lookup: CDR1 LNHDA, CDR2 SQIVND (reference sequence). Written as DNA, the CDR3 is TGTGCCAGTAGTGCCGGACAGGGTCACGCCTACGAGCAGTACTTC. This translates into CASSAGQGHAYEQYF.

The chain combines TRBV2 with TRBJ2-1, with 7 positions matching TRBD2. CDR1 and CDR2 (germline): SNHLY, FYNNEI. This CDR3 is 14 amino acids long. The V and J ends lost 5 bases and 3 bases, in that order; junction bases with no gene match: 4. CDR3 sequence reads: CASSNGLVYNEQFF. The CDR3 nucleotides are TGTGCCAGCAGTAACGGACTAGTCTACAATGAGCAGTTCTTC.

The gene calls are TRBV7-6 and TRBJ2-1; a possible D gene is TRBD2 (6 bases). The CDR3 totals 17 residues. V was trimmed by 2 bases and J by 5 bases, leaving 19 bases between them. Germline-derived CDR1 and CDR2 are SGHVS and FNYEAQ. The CDR3 here is CASSLPGTPPPHNEQFF. CDR3 in DNA: TGTGCCAGCAGCTTACCCGGGACTCCTCCCCCCCACAATGAGCAGTTCTTC. The full variable domain, completed using reference TRBV7-6 and TRBJ2-1, is GAGVSQSPRYKVTKRGQDVALRCDPISGHVSLYWYRQALGQGPEFLTYFNYEAQQDKSGLPNDRFSAERPEGSISTLTIQRTEQRDSAMYRCASSLPGTPPPHNEQFFGPGTRLTVL.

The chain recombines TRBV9 with TRBJ2-7; no clear D. CDR1 is SGDLS and CDR2 is YYNGEE in the germline V gene. The V end lost 0 bases, the J end lost 0 bases, and 7 bases lay between the germline ends. The CDR3 length is 14 residues. The CDR3 sequence: CASSVGTFSYEQYF. The CDR3, as DNA: TGTGCCAGCAGCGTAGGAACTTTCTCCTACGAGCAGTACTTC.

This clone appeared a few times. This sequence joins TRBV2 and TRBJ2-7; weak D call: TRBD2 (6 bases). Trimming removed 5 bases at V and 5 bases at J, with 37 bases between. In germline, CDR1 is SNHLY, CDR2 FYNNEI. The length of the CDR3 is 21 residues. The CDR3 spells CASSPPRARGRKGSGLNEQYF. CDR3 coding DNA: TGTGCCAGCAGTCCACCCAGGGCAAGGGGCCGTAAGGGCAGCGGGCTTAACGAGCAGTACTTC.

This clone occurred a few times. The V gene is TRBV4-3, the J gene TRBJ2-1; D unresolved. The CDR3 loop spans 14 amino acids. Trimming pared 0 bases from V and 9 bases from J, leaving 12 bases between. Germline CDR1 LGHNA, CDR2 YSLEER. This chain's CDR3 is CASSQDRSLGEQFF. CDR3 in DNA: TGCGCCAGCAGCCAAGATCGTAGTCTCGGTGAGCAGTTCTTC.